This T cell receptor beta chain is from a study of radiotherapy plus CTLA-4 blockade in lung cancer. Study-level results: Subsequent to radiotherapy plus ipilimumab, tumor-derived TCR clones underwent expansion in blood.

This table comes from immunoSEQ multiplex PCR, and its TCRdb copy is limited to in-frame clones, with some not included. This sample has roughly 44,000 clones, with around 69% found just once. Turning to this clone: Its target is unknown.

CTLA-4 blockade with ipilimumab, together with focal radiation, was given to patients with chemo-refractory metastatic non-small-cell lung cancer. This clonotype originated in a human donor with non-small cell lung cancer who had stable disease on radiotherapy plus ipilimumab. Here the sequenced sample was peripheral blood, taken from a patient treated with radiotherapy plus ipilimumab.

CDR3 in amino acids: CASGGTGNQPQHF. CDR3 in DNA: TGTGCCAGCGGTGGGACAGGCAATCAGCCCCAGCATTTT. V usage is TRBV2 and J usage is TRBJ1-5, with 7 bases lining up with TRBD1. The CDR3 loop spans 13 amino acids. CDR1 and CDR2 (germline): SNHLY, FYNNEI. Trimming took 8 bases from V and 2 from J; bases not matched to a gene: 3.